These 3 T cell receptor beta chains were sequenced from one sample in a study of blood T cell repertoires in COVID-19 (dated by TCRdb to the early 2020s). Library preparation employed the immunoSEQ multiplex PCR assay. Not all clones reach the TCRdb copy of this immuneACCESS table, which keeps in-frame sequences only. Checked studies attribute under half of the gap to unresolved V genes and leave the rest unexplained. Within this sample are about 70,000 clones, with about four fifths of them counted one time only. Jointly, the top ten make up 15% to 20% of the sample. The sequenced material came from peripheral blood. The receptors derive from a man in his 70s who had recovered from COVID-19.

This chain joins TRBV4-1 and TRBJ1-1; 9 bases map to TRBD1. J gave up 6 bases and V 1 base, and 18 bases lay outside the gene matches. Germline CDR1 and CDR2: MGHRA and YSYEKL. The CDR3 runs 19 residues. The CDR3 DNA is TGCGCCAGCAGCCAAGTGTGGACAGGGGTATTGCTTGAGGACGCTGAAGCTTTCTTT. It encodes CASSQVWTGVLLEDAEAFF.

This clone has only one observation. The V and J genes are TRBV5-1 and TRBJ2-3; D may be TRBD1 (5 bases). In germline, CDR1 is SGHRS, CDR2 YFSETQ. CDR3 length: 14 residues. V gave up 0 bases and J gave up 6 bases, with 11 bases separating them. CDR3 in amino acids: CASSLVAGYDTQYF. The CDR3 DNA follows: TGCGCCAGCAGCTTGGTCGCAGGGTACGATACGCAGTATTTT.

This clone occurred once. The V and J genes are TRBV5-1 and TRBJ2-2, with D possibly being TRBD1 (6 bases). Trimming shortened V by 4 bases and J by 4 bases, and 11 bases separated the two germline ends. The length of the CDR3 is 14 residues. The germline V gene has CDR1 SGHRS and CDR2 YFSETQ. The CDR3 DNA reads as TGCGCCAGCAGCCCCGGACAGTCCACCGGGGAGCTGTTTTTT. This codes for CASSPGQSTGELFF.